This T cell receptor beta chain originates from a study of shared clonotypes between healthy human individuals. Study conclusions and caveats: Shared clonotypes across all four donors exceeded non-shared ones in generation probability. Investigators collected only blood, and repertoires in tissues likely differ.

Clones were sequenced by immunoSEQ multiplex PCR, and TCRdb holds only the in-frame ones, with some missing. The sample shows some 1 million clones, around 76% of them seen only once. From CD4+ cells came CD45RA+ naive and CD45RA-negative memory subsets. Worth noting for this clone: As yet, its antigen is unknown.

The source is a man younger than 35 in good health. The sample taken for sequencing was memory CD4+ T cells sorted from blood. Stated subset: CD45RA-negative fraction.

CDR3 nucleotides: TGTGCCAGCAGACGCCGGGGGTCAGGGCCAGATACGCAGTATTTT. Its protein product is CASRRRGSGPDTQYF. The chain employs TRBV6-1 and TRBJ2-3, with a weak D call TRBD2 (6 bases). V lost 6 bases, J lost 4 bases, and 17 bases lay in between. This CDR3 has 15 residues. CDR1 is MNHNS and CDR2 is SASEGT in the germline V gene.